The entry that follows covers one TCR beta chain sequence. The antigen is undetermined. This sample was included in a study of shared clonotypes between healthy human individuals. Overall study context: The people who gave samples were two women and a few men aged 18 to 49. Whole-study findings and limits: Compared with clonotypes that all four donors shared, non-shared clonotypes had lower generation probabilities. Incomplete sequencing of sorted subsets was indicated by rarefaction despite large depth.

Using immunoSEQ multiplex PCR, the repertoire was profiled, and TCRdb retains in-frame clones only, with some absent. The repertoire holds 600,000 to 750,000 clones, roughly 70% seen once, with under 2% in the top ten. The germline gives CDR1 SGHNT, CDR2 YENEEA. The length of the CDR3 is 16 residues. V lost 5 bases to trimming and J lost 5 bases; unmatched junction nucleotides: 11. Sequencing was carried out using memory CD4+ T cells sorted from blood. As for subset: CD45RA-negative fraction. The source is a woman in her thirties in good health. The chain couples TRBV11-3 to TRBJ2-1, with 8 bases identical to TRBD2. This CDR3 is CASSPRGAGGHNEQFF. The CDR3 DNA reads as TGTGCCAGCAGCCCAAGGGGGGCGGGAGGTCACAATGAGCAGTTCTTC. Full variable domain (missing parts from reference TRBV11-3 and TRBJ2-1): EAGVVQSPRYKIIEKKQPVAFWCNPISGHNTLYWYLQNLGQGPELLIRYENEEAVDDSQLPKDRFSAERLKGVDSTLKIQPAELGDSAVYLCASSPRGAGGHNEQFFGPGTRLTVL.